Here is one T cell receptor beta chain with its context. No antigen is known for it. The data derive from a study of cytomegalovirus exposure and HLA in healthy donors. Whole-study results and caveats: Within the data, a cluster of highly shared sequence variants was likely a sequencing artifact. Using a false discovery rate of 0.05, a later analysis showed that 15,000 to 20,000 TCR beta sequences were associated with HLA alleles. Evidence from a later analysis indicated that most CMV-associated TCR beta chains looked HLA-restricted.

60 Vbeta and 13 Jbeta primers were used in PCR. Per the study methods: The authors later counted about 80 million unique TCR beta chains, some 10 million of them shared. Sequencing used immunoSEQ multiplex PCR; TCRdb keeps in-frame clones, though not all of them. From that table come the V and J calls and clone size; the DNA was used to work out D and trimming. The table lists more than 110,000 clones, 70% to 85% of them singletons. Germline CDR1 MNHEY, CDR2 SMNVEV (reference sequence). The ends were cut back, 5 bases at V and 10 bases at J, with 12 bases in the middle. The CDR3 loop spans 13 amino acids.

The sample taken for sequencing was PBMCs. This chain uses TRBV27 with TRBJ1-6; no definite D call. The clonotype originates from a woman aged 45-59 years in good health and CMV-seropositive. This CDR3 reads CASSTNVGSPLHF. As DNA, the CDR3 is TGTGCCAGCAGTACTAACGTAGGCTCACCCCTCCACTTT.